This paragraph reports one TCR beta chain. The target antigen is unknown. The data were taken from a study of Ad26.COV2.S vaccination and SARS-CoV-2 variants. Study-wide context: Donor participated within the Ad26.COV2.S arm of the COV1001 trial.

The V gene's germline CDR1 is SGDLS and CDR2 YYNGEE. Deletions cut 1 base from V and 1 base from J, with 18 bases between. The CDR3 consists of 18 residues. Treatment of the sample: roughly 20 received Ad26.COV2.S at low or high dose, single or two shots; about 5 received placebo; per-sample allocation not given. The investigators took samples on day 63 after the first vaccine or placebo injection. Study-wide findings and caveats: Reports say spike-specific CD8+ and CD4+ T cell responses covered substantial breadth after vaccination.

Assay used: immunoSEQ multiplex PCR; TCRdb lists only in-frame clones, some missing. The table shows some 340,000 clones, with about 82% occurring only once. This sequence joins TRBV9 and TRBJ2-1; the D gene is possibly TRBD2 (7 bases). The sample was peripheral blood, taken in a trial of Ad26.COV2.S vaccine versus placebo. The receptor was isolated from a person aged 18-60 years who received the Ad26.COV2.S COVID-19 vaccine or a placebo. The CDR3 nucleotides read TGTGCCAGCAGCGTATGGCCTCAACAGGGAGGGTCCTACAATGAGCAGTTCTTC. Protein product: CASSVWPQQGGSYNEQFF. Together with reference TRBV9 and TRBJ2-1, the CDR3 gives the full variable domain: DSGVTQTPKHLITATGQRVTLRCSPRSGDLSVYWYQQSLDQGLQFLIQYYNGEERAKGNILERFSAQQFPDLHSELNLSSLELGDSALYFCASSVWPQQGGSYNEQFFGPGTRLTVL.